This T cell receptor (beta chain) was obtained from a study of siplizumab effects on memory and regulatory T cells. Clones were sequenced by immunoSEQ multiplex PCR, and TCRdb holds only the in-frame ones, with some missing. The data hold 90,000 to 120,000 clones, with around 94% observed a single time. CDR1 is MDHEN, CDR2 SYDVKM, per germline. Trimming pared 6 bases from V and 1 base from J, leaving 19 bases between. CDR3 length equals 17 residues. Input material: Tregs sorted from blood. This sequence joins TRBV28 and TRBJ1-3; maybe TRBD1 (6 bases). This sequence was found in a human donor in good health. The CDR3 reads CASSSLFRGTSGNTIYF. The CDR3 DNA reads TGTGCCAGCAGCTCCCTTTTTAGGGGGACATCTGGAAACACCATATATTTT.